This T cell receptor (beta chain) was profiled in a study of blood T cells in healthy people across ages. J was trimmed by 6 bases and V by 5 bases; bases with no gene match: 11. CDR1 SGHTA and CDR2 FQGTGA come from the germline V gene. The CDR3 runs to 15 residues. For the second PCR, which ran for about 7 to 11 cycles, a sample-barcoded 5' primer and a J-beta primer mix were used. MiXCR, applied by TCRdb to the 5' RACE reads, yields one record per CDR3 protein. This table holds hundreds of thousands of distinct CDR3 sequences, approximately 30% found once. Peripheral blood from each donor was collected in a volume of 9.5 to 10 milliliters. This clonotype showed up many times.

This sequence originates from a woman aged 80 or over in good health. The V and J genes are TRBV7-3 and TRBJ2-7; 9 nucleotides align to TRBD2. The sequenced sample consisted of blood. CDR3: CASSQHALAGTEQYF. The CDR3 nucleotides are TGTGCCAGCAGCCAACACGCCCTAGCGGGGACCGAGCAGTACTTC.